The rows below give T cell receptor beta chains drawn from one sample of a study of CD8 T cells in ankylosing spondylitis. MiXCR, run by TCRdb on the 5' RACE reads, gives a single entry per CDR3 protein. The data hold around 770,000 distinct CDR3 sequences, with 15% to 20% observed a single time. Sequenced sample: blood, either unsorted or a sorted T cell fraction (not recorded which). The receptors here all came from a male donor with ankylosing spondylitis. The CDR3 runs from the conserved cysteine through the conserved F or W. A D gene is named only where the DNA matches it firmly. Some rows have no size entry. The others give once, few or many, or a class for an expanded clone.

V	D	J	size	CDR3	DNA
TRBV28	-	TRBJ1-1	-	CASRGIGVNTEAFF	TGTGCCAGCAGGGGCATAGGAGTGAACACTGAAGCTTTCTTT
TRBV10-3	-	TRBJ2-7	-	CAISEGERTSYEQYF	TGTGCCATCAGTGAGGGTGAGCGGACCTCCTACGAGCAGTACTTC
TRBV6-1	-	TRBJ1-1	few	CASSRTEHTEAFF	TGTGCCAGCAGTCGGACAGAGCACACTGAAGCTTTCTTT
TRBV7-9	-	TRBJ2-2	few	CASSLVPANTGELFF	TGTGCCAGCAGCTTAGTACCAGCGAACACCGGGGAGCTGTTTTTT
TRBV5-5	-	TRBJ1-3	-	CASSLELSGRRNTIYF	TGTGCCAGCAGCTTGGAACTGTCAGGGCGTCGGAACACCATATATTTT
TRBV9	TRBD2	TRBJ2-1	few	CASSVGGRTSGLRSYNEQFF	TGTGCCAGCAGCGTAGGTGGCCGGACTAGCGGGTTACGCTCCTACAATGAGCAGTTCTTC
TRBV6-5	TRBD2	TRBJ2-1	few	CASSLRGGRRNNEQFF	TGTGCCAGCAGTTTGCGGGGGGGCCGGAGAAACAATGAGCAGTTCTTC
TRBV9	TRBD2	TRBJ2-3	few	CASSQGISGGYTDTQYF	TGTGCCAGCAGCCAGGGGATTAGCGGGGGGTACACAGATACGCAGTATTTT
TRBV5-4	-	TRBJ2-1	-	CASRSRSSYNEQFF	TGTGCCAGCAGGTCTAGGAGCTCCTACAATGAGCAGTTCTTC
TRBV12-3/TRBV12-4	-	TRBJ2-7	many	CASSLKGGPYEQYF	TGTGCCAGCAGTTTAAAGGGGGGGCCCTACGAGCAGTACTTC
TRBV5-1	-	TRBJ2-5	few	CASSLVGEVRETQYF	TGCGCCAGCAGCTTGGTAGGGGAAGTCAGGGAGACCCAGTACTTC
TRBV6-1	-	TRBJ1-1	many	CASSHRENTEAFF	TGTGCCAGCAGCCACAGGGAGAACACTGAAGCTTTCTTT
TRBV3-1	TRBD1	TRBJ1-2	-	CASSARQGGGYTF	TGTGCCAGCAGCGCCCGACAGGGTGGTGGCTACACCTTC
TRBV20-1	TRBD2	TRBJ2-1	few	CSAFSGKGKDEQFF	TGCAGCGCATTCAGCGGGAAAGGTAAAGATGAGCAGTTCTTC
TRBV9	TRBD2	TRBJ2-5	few	CASSVTGGKETQYF	TGTGCCAGCAGCGTGACCGGGGGGAAAGAGACCCAGTACTTC
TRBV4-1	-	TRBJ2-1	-	CASSQDRSDNEQFF	TGCGCCAGCAGCCAAGATAGAAGCGACAATGAGCAGTTCTTC
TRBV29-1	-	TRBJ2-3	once	CSARKDITAVVGISRTGTQYF	TGCAGCGCTCGGAAGGATATTACCGCGGTGGTGGGGATCTCCCGCACAGGTACGCAGTATTTT
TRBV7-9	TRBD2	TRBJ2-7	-	CASSLGLAAPYEQYF	TGTGCCAGCAGCTTAGGACTAGCGGCGCCCTACGAGCAGTACTTC
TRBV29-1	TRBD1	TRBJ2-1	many	CSVGRTGVVYNEQFF	TGCAGCGTTGGAAGGACAGGGGTGGTCTACAATGAGCAGTTCTTC
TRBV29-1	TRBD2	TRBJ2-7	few	CSVELPSGRHLF	TGCAGCGTTGAACTCCCTAGCGGGAGGCACCTATTC
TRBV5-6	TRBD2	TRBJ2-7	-	CASRLRRLAGLYEQYF	TGTGCCAGCAGGCTAAGACGGCTAGCGGGGCTTTACGAGCAGTACTTC
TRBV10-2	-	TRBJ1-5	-	CASSASGAGRQPQHF	TGCGCCAGCAGTGCCTCGGGGGCAGGGAGACAGCCCCAGCATTTT
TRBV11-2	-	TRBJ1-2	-	CASSSGLYYGYTF	TGTGCCAGCAGCTCGGGACTTTACTATGGCTACACCTTC
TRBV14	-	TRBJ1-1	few	CASSQEGSTEAFF	TGTGCCAGCAGCCAAGAGGGTTCCACTGAAGCTTTCTTT
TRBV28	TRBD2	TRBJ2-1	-	CASSSPRWASGRPYNEQFF	TGTGCCAGCAGTTCCCCGAGATGGGCTAGCGGGAGGCCTTACAATGAGCAGTTCTTC
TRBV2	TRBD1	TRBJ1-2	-	CASRVEGASYGYTF	TGTGCCAGCCGAGTCGAGGGGGCTAGCTATGGCTACACCTTC
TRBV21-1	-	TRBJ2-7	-	CAEAIGNYPTYEQYF	TGTGCCGAGGCTATCGGGAATTATCCTACCTACGAGCAGTACTTC
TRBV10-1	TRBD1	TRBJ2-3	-	CASSRDRTRGVADTQYF	TGCGCCAGCAGTAGGGACAGAACGCGTGGAGTGGCAGATACGCAGTATTTT
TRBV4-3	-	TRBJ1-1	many	CASSQDRWNTEAFF	TGCGCCAGCAGCCAAGATCGGTGGAACACTGAAGCTTTCTTT